Sequencing of this T cell receptor (beta chain) was carried out in a study of regulatory T cells in long-lasting Graves disease. The overall study: Newly diagnosed Graves' patients had taken antithyroid drugs under 3 months.

Germline CDR1 SEHNR, CDR2 FQNEAQ (reference sequence). This CDR3 is built from 14 residues. The V gene end was trimmed by 6 bases and the J gene end by 6 bases; junction bases not matched to a gene: 8. As for time point: newly diagnosed GD, antithyroid drugs for less than 3 months. PBMCs provided the RNA from which the TCR library was made. Arm-PCR of CDR3 regions and iRepertoire HTBI primers were used to build TCR beta libraries. TCRdb reanalysed the multiplex PCR reads using MiXCR and keeps one entry per CDR3 protein. The table lists 350,000 to 550,000 distinct CDR3 sequences, less than 20% of them singletons. This clonotype was recorded at least ten times. The same data also contributed to another study, on T cells in Graves' hyperthyroidism and ophthalmopathy.

The material sequenced was peripheral blood mononuclear cells (PBMCs), taken at new diagnosis, from a patient treated with antithyroid drugs. The rearrangement uses TRBV7-9 and TRBJ2-1; 7 nucleotides line up with TRBD1. The sequence derives from a woman aged 18-29 years with Graves disease. CDR3 bases: TGTGCCAGCAGTGGACCCAGGGGGAGCAATGAGCAGTTCTTC. Encoded protein: CASSGPRGSNEQFF.